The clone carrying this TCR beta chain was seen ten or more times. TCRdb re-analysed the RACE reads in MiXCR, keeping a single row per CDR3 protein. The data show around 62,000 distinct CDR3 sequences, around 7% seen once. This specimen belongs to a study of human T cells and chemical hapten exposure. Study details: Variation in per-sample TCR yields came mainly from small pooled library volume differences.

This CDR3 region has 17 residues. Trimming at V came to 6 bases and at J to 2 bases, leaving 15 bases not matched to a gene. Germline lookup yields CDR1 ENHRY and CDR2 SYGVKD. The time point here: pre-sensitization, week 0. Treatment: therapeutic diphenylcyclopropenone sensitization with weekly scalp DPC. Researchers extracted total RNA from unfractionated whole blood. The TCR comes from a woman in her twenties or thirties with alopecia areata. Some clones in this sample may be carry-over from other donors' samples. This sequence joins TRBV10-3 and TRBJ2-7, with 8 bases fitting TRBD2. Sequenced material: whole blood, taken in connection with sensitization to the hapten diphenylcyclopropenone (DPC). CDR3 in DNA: TGTGCCATCAGCCCCAGAAAAGAGCGGGGGAAAACCTACGAGCAGTACTTC. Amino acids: CAISPRKERGKTYEQYF.